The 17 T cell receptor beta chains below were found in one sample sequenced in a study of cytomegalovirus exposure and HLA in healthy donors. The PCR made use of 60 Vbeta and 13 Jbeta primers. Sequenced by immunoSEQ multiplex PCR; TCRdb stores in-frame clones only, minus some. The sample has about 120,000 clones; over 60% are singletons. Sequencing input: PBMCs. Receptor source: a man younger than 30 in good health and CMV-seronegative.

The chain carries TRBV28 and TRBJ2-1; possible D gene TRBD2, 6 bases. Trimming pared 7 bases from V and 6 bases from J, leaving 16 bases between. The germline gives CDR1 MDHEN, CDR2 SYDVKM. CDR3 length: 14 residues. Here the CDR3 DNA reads TGTGCCAGCACCAAGGAGGGTAGGGCCAATGAGCAGTTCTTC. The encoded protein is CASTKEGRANEQFF.

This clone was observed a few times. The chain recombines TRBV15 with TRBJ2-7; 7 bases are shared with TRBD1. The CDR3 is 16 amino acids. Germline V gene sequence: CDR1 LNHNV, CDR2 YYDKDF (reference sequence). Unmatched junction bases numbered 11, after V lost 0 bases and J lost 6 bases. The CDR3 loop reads CATSREGDRSPGEQYF. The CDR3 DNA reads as TGTGCCACCAGCAGAGAAGGGGACAGATCTCCTGGCGAGCAGTACTTC.

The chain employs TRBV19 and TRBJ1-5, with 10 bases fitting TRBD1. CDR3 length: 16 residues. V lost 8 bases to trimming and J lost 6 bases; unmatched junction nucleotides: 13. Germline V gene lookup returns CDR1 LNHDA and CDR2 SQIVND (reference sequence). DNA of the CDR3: TGTGCCAGTGCATTGGTGAGGACAGGGGGGGGTCAGCCCCAGCATTTT. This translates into CASALVRTGGGQPQHF. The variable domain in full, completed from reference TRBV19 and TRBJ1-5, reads DGGITQSPKYLFRKEGQNVTLSCEQNLNHDAMYWYRQDPGQGLRLIYYSQIVNDFQKGDIAEGYSVSREKKESFPLTVTSAQKNPTAFYLCASALVRTGGGQPQHFGDGTRLSIL.

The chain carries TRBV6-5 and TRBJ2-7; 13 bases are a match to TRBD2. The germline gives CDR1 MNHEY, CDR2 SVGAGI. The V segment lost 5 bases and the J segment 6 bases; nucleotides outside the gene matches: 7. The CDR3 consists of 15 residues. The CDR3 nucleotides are TGTGCCAGCAGTCCTCCGGGACTAGCGGGAATCGAGCAGTACTTC. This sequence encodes CASSPPGLAGIEQYF.

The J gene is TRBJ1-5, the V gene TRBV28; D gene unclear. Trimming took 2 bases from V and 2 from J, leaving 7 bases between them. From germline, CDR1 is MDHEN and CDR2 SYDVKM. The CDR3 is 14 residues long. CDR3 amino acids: CASSLGGGNQPQHF. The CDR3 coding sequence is TGTGCCAGCAGTTTAGGCGGAGGCAATCAGCCCCAGCATTTT.

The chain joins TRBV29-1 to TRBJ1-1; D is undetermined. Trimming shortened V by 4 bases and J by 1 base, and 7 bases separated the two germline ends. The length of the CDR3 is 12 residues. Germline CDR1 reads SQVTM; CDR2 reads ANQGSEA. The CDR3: CSVVRTNTEAFF. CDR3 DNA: TGCAGCGTTGTGCGCACGAACACTGAAGCTTTCTTT.

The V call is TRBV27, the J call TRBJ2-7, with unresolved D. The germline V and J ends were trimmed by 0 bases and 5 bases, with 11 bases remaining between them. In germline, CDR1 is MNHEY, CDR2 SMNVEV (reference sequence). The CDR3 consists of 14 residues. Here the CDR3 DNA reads TGTGCCAGCAGTTTATCACGCTTGGGCCACGAGCAGTACTTC. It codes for CASSLSRLGHEQYF.

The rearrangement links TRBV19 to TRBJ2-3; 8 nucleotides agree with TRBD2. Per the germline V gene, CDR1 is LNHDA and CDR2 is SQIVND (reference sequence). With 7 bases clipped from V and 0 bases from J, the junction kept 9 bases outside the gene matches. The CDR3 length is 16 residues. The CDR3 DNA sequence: TGTGCCAGTAACACCGGGACTAGTCCCAGCACAGATACGCAGTATTTT. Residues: CASNTGTSPSTDTQYF.

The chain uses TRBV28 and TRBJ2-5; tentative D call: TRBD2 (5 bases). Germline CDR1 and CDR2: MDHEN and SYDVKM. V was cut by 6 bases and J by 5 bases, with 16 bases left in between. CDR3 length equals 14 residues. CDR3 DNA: TGTGCCAGCAGGGTGGGTGGGAGTGGGGAGACCCAGTACTTC. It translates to CASRVGGSGETQYF.

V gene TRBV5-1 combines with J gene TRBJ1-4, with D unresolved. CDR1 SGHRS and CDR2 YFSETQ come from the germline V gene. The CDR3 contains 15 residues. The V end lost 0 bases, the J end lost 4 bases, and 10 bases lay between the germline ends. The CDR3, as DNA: TGCGCCAGCAGCTTGGGGGCAGTCCTTAATGAAAAACTGTTTTTT. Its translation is CASSLGAVLNEKLFF.

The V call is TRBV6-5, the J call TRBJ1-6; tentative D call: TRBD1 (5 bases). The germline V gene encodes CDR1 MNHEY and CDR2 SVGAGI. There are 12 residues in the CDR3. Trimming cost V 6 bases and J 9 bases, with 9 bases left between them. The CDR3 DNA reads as TGTGCCAGCAGCTCAGGGATTTCACCCCTCCACTTT. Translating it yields CASSSGISPLHF.

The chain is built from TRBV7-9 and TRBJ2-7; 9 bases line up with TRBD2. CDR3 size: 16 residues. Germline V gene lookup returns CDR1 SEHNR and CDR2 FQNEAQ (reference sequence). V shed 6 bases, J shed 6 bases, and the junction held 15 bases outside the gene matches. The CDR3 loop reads CASSSRLAELHPEQYF. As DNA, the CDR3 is TGTGCCAGCAGTTCCAGACTAGCGGAACTCCATCCCGAGCAGTACTTC.

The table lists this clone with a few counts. The CDR3 spells CATSSGQKFYGYTF. In nucleotides, the CDR3 is TGTGCCACCAGCAGCGGACAGAAATTCTATGGCTACACCTTC. The chain uses TRBV15 and TRBJ1-2, with D perhaps matching TRBD1 (6 bases). The V gene's germline CDR1 is LNHNV and CDR2 YYDKDF (reference sequence). V was clipped by 3 bases and J by 4 bases, with 12 bases between them. The CDR3 is made up of 14 amino acids.

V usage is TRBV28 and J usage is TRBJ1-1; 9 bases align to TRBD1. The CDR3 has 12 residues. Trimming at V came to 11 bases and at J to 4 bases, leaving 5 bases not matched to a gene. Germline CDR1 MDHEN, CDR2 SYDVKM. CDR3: CAGGTGITEAFF. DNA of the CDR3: TGTGCCGGGGGGACAGGGATCACTGAAGCTTTCTTT.

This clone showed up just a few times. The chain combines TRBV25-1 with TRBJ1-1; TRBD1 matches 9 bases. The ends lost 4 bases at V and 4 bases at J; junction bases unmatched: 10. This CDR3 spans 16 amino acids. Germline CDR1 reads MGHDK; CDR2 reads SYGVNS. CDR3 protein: CASSGLRDREGTEAFF. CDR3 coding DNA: TGTGCCAGCAGTGGCCTCCGGGACAGGGAGGGCACTGAAGCTTTCTTT.

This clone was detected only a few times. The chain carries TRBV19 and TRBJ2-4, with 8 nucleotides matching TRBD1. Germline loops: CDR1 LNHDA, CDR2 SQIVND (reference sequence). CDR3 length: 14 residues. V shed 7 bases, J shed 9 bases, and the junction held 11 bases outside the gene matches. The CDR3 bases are TGTGCCAGTACCATAGGAACAGGGGGTGCCATTCAGTACTTC. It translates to CASTIGTGGAIQYF. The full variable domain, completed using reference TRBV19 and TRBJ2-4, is DGGITQSPKYLFRKEGQNVTLSCEQNLNHDAMYWYRQDPGQGLRLIYYSQIVNDFQKGDIAEGYSVSREKKESFPLTVTSAQKNPTAFYLCASTIGTGGAIQYFGAGTRLSVL.

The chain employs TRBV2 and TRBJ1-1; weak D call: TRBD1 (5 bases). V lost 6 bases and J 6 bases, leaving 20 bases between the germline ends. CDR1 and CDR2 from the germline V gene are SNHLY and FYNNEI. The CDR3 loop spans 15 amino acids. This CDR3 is CASRTTRGGVAEAFF. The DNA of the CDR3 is TGTGCCAGCAGAACAACGCGGGGAGGGGTCGCTGAAGCTTTCTTT. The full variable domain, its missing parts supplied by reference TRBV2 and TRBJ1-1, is EPEVTQTPSHQVTQMGQEVILRCVPISNHLYFYWYRQILGQKVEFLVSFYNNEISEKSEIFDDQFSVERPDGSNFTLKIRSTKLEDSAMYFCASRTTRGGVAEAFFGQGTRLTVV.